This T cell receptor beta chain was identified in a study of blood T cell repertoires in COVID-19. About the research overall: Spain, Italy and the United States supplied samples that represented acute and convalescent COVID-19. Sample material is recorded as cDNA or gDNA derived from T cells, B-cell-depleted T cells, or PBMCs.

As processed by the authors: Researchers report that nucleated cell counts were estimated from reference gene primer amplification. Profiling relied on immunoSEQ multiplex PCR, and the TCRdb table lists in-frame clones only, not all of them. V and J calls and clone size come straight from that table; D and trimming were deduced from the DNA. The sample records 240,000 or so clones, 70% to 90% being singletons. Germline V gene sequence: CDR1 MDHEN, CDR2 SYDVKM. V dropped 3 bases and J dropped 6 bases, with 17 bases sitting between them. This CDR3 contains 15 residues. What was sequenced was peripheral blood. The rearrangement joins TRBV28 to TRBJ2-5; D is perhaps TRBD2 (5 bases). The source is a man in his 60s with acute or convalescent COVID-19. CDR3 region: CASSFEGTGLKTQYF. CDR3 DNA sequence: TGTGCCAGCAGTTTTGAGGGAACGGGGTTGAAGACCCAGTACTTC.